This TCR beta chain stems from a study of blood T cell repertoires in COVID-19. Trimming shortened V by 4 bases and J by 0 bases, and 10 bases separated the two germline ends. Germline V gene sequence: CDR1 SGHRS, CDR2 YFSETQ. This CDR3 has 15 residues. Using immunoSEQ multiplex PCR, the repertoire was profiled, and TCRdb retains in-frame clones only, with some absent. This table holds around 250,000 clones, roughly 84% found once. V and J are TRBV5-1 and TRBJ2-2; no firm D call. Material: peripheral blood. The sequence was collected from a woman in her 40s who had recovered from COVID-19. In nucleotides, the CDR3 is TGCGCCAGCAGCAACAGTAGACCGAACACCGGGGAGCTGTTTTTT. This gives the protein CASSNSRPNTGELFF.